The entry below describes one TCR beta chain. The source of the sample is a study of blood T cell repertoires in COVID-19. Study at large: Researchers got acute and convalescent COVID-19 samples from the United States, Italy and Spain. T cells, B-cell-depleted T cells, or PBMCs provided the cDNA or gDNA that served as material.

Per the original data handling: By means of reference gene primer amplification, nucleated cell counts were estimated. The method was immunoSEQ multiplex PCR; TCRdb's version includes in-frame clones alone and lacks a portion of them. V and J calls and clone size are those listed in that table; D and trimming were worked out from the DNA. The data contain about 160,000 clones, approximately 87% of them singletons. V was shortened by 6 bases and J by 0 bases, with 15 bases between the two germline ends. The CDR3 has 17 amino acids. The V gene's germline CDR1 is SGHDN and CDR2 FVKESK. Specimen: peripheral blood. The origin of this receptor is a woman aged 70 to 79 with acute or convalescent COVID-19. V is TRBV14 and J is TRBJ2-6; perhaps TRBD2 as D (5 bases). CDR3 in amino acids: CASRKIGGSSGANVLTF. Here the CDR3 DNA reads TGTGCCAGCAGAAAGATAGGAGGTAGCTCTGGGGCCAACGTCCTGACTTTC.